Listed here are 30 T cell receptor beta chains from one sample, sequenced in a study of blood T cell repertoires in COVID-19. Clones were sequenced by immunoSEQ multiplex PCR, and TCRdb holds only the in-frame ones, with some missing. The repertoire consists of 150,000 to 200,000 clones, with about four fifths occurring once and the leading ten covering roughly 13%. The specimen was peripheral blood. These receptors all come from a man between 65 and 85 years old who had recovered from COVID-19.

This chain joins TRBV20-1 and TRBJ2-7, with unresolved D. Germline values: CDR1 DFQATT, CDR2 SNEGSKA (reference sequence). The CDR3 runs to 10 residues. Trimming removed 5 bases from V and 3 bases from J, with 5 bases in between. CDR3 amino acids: CSAEDYEQYF. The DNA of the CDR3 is TGCAGTGCTGAGGACTACGAGCAGTACTTC.

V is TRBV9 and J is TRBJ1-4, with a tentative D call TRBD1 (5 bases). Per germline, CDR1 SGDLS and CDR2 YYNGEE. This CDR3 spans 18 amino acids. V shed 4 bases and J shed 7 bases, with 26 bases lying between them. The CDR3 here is CASSPHGIVGNGGEKLFF. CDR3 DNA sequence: TGTGCCAGCAGCCCTCACGGGATAGTCGGGAACGGGGGTGAAAAACTGTTTTTT.

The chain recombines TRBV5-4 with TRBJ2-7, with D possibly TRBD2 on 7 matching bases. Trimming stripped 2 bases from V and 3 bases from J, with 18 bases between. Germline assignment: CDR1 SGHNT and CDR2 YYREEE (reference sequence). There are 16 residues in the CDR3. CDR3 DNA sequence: TGTGCCAGCAGCTTAAACCGGGGGGCGGGTCTCTACGAGCAGTACTTC. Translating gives CASSLNRGAGLYEQYF.

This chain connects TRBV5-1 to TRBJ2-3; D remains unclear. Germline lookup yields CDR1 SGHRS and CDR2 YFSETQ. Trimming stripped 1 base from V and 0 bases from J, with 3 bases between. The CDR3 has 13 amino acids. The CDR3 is CASSLPSTDTQYF. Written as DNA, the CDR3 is TGCGCCAGCAGCTTGCCAAGCACAGATACGCAGTATTTT. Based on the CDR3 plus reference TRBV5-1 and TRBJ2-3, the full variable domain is KAGVTQTPRYLIKTRGQQVTLSCSPISGHRSVSWYQQTPGQGLQFLFEYFSETQRNKGNFPGRFSGRQFSNSRSEMNVSTLELGDSALYLCASSLPSTDTQYFGPGTRLTVL.

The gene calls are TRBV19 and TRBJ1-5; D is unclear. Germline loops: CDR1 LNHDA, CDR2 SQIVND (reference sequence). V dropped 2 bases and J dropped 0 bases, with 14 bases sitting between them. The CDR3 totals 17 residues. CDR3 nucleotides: TGTGCCAGTAGTATAATGGGCTTCGGGAATAGCAATCAGCCCCAGCATTTT. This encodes CASSIMGFGNSNQPQHF. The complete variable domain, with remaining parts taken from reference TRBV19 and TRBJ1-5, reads DGGITQSPKYLFRKEGQNVTLSCEQNLNHDAMYWYRQDPGQGLRLIYYSQIVNDFQKGDIAEGYSVSREKKESFPLTVTSAQKNPTAFYLCASSIMGFGNSNQPQHFGDGTRLSIL.

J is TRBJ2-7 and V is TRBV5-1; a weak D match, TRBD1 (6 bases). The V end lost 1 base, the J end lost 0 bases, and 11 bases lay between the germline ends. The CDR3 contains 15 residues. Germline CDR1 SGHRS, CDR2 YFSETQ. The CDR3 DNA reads TGCGCCAGCAGCTTGTCCCGGGACAACTCCTACGAGCAGTACTTC. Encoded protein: CASSLSRDNSYEQYF.

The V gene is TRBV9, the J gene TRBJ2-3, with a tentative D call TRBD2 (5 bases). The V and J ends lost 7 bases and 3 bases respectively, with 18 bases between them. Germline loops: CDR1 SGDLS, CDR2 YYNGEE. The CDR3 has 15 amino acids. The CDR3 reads CASDPGSGGTDTQYF. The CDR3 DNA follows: TGTGCCAGCGACCCGGGCTCCGGCGGGACAGATACGCAGTATTTT.

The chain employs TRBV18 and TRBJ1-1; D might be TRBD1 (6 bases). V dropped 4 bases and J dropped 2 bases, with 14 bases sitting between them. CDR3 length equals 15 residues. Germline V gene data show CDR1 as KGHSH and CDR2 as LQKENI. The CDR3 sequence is CASSQEQGRNTEAFF. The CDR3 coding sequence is TGTGCCAGCTCACAGGAACAGGGAAGAAACACTGAAGCTTTCTTT.

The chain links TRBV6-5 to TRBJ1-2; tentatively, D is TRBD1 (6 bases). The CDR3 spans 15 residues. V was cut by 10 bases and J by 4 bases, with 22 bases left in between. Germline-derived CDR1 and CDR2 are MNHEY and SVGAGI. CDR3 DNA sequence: TGTGCCACACAGCAGTTCCAGGGGCGCGTCTATGGCTACACCTTC. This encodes CATQQFQGRVYGYTF.

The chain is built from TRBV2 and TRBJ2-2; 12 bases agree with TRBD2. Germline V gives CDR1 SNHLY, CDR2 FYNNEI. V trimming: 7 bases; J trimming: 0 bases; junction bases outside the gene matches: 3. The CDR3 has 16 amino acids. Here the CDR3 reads CASTRTSGANTGELFF. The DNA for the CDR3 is TGTGCCAGCACCCGGACTAGCGGGGCGAACACCGGGGAGCTGTTTTTT. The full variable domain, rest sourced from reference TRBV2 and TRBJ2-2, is EPEVTQTPSHQVTQMGQEVILRCVPISNHLYFYWYRQILGQKVEFLVSFYNNEISEKSEIFDDQFSVERPDGSNFTLKIRSTKLEDSAMYFCASTRTSGANTGELFFGEGSRLTVL.

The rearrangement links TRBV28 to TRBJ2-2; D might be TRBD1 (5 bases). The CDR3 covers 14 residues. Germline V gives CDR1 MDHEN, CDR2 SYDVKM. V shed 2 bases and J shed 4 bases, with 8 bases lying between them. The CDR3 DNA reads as TGTGCCAGCAGTTTAGGGGCAGGCACCGGGGAGCTGTTTTTT. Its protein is CASSLGAGTGELFF.

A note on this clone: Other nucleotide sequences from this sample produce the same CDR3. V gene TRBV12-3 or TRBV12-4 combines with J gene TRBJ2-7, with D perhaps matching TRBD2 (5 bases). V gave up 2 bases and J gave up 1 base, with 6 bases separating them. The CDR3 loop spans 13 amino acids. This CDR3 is CASSLRGSYEQYF. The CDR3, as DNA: TGTGCCAGCAGTTTACGGGGATCCTACGAGCAGTACTTC.

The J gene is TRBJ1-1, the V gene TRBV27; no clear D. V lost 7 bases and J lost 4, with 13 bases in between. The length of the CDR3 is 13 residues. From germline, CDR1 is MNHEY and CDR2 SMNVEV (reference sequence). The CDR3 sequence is CASTVSGGTEAFF. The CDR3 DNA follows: TGTGCCAGCACCGTATCGGGTGGCACTGAAGCTTTCTTT.

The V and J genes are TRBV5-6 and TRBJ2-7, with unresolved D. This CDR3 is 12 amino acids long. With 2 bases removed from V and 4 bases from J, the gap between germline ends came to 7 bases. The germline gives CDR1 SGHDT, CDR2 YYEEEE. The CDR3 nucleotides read TGTGCCAGCAGCTTCGCAGGTTACGAGCAGTACTTC. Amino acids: CASSFAGYEQYF.

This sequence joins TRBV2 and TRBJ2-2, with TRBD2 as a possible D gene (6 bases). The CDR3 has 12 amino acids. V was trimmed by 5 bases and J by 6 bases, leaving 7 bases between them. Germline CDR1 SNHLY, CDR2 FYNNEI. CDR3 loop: CASSRGAGELFF. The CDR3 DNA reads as TGTGCCAGCAGTCGCGGGGCCGGGGAGCTGTTTTTT.

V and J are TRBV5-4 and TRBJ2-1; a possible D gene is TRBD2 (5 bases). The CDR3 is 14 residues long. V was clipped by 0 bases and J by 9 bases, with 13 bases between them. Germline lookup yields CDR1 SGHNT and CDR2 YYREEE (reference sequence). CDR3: CASSLAGSRGEQFF. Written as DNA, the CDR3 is TGTGCCAGCAGCTTGGCGGGGTCCCGGGGTGAGCAGTTCTTC.

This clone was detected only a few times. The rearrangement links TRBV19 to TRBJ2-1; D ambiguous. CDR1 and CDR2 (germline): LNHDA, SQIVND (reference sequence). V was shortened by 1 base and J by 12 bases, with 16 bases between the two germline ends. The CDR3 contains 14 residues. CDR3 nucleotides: TGTGCCAGTAGTATAGGTCGGGTAGAACTCGGGCAGTTCTTC. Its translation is CASSIGRVELGQFF. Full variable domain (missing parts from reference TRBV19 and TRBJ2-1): DGGITQSPKYLFRKEGQNVTLSCEQNLNHDAMYWYRQDPGQGLRLIYYSQIVNDFQKGDIAEGYSVSREKKESFPLTVTSAQKNPTAFYLCASSIGRVELGQFFGPGTRLTVL.

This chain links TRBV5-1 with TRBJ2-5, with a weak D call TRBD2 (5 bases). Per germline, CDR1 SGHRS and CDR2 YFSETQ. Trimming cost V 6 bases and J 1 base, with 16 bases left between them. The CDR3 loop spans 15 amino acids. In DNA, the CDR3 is TGCGCCAGCACTCTATCTGCGGGCGGCCAAGAGACCCAGTACTTC. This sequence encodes CASTLSAGGQETQYF.

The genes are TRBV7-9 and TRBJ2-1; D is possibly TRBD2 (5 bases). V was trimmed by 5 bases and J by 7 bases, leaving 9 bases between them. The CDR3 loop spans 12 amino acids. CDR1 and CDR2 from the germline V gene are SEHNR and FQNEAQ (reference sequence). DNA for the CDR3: TGTGCCAGCAGCCGGACTCCAAATGAGCAGTTCTTC. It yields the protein CASSRTPNEQFF.

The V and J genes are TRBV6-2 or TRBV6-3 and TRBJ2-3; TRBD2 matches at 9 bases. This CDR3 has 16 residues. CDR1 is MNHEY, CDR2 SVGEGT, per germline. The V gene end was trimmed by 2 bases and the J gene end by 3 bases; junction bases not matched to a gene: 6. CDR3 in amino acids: CASSYEAGGPTDTQYF. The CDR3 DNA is TGTGCCAGCAGTTACGAGGCGGGAGGGCCAACAGATACGCAGTATTTT.

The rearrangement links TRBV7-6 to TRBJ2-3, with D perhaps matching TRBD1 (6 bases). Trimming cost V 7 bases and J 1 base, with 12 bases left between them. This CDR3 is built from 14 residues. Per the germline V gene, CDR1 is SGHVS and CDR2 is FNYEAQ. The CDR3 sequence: CASMRRTGTDTQYF. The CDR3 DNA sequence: TGTGCCAGCATGAGGAGGACAGGCACAGATACGCAGTATTTT.

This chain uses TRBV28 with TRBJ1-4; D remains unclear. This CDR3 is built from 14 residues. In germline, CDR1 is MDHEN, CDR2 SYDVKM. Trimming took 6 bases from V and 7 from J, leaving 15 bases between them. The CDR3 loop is CASSQLSAGEKLFF. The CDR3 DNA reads TGTGCCAGCAGCCAGCTGTCCGCAGGTGAAAAACTGTTTTTT.

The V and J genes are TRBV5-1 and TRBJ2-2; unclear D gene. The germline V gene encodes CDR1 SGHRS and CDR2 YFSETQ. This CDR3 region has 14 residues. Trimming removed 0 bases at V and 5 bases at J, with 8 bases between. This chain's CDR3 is CASSLGGQTGELFF. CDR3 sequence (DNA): TGCGCCAGCAGCTTGGGCGGCCAAACCGGGGAGCTGTTTTTT.

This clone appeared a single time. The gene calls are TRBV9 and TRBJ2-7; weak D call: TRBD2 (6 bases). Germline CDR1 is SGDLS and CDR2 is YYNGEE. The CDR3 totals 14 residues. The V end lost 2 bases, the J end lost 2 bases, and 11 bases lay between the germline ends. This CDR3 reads CASSVREFTYEQYF. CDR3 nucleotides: TGTGCCAGCAGCGTGCGGGAATTCACCTACGAGCAGTACTTC.

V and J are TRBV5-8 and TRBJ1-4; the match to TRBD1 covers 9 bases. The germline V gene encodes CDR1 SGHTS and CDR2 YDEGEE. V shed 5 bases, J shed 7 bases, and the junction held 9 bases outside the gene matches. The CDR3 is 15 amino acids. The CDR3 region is CASSQNRGRGEKLFF. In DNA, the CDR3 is TGTGCCAGCAGTCAGAACAGGGGGCGCGGTGAAAAACTGTTTTTT.

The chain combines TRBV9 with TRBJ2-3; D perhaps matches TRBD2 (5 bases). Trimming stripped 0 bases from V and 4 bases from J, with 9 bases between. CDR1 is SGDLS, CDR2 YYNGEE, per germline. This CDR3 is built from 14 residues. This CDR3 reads CASSVVGSADTQYF. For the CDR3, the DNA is TGTGCCAGCAGCGTAGTGGGTAGCGCAGATACGCAGTATTTT.

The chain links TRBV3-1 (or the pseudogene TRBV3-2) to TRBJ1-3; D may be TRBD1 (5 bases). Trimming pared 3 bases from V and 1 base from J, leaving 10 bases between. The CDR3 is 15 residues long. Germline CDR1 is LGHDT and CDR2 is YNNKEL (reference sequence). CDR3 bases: TGTGCCAGCAGCCACGGGGGACGATCTGGAAACACCATATATTTT. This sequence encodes CASSHGGRSGNTIYF.

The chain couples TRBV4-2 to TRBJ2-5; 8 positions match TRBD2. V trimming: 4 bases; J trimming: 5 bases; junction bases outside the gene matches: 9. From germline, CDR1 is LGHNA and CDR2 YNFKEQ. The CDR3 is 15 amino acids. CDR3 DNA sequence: TGTGCCAGCAGCCCCTTCCGGGAGGGTTTGGAGACCCAGTACTTC. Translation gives CASSPFREGLETQYF.

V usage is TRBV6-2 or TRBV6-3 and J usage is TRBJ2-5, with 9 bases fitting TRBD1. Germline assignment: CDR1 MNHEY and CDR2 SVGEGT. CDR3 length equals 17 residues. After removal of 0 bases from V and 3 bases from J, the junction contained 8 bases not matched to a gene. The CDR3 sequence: CASSYSTKGQGEETQYF. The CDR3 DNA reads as TGTGCCAGCAGTTACTCCACGAAGGGACAGGGCGAAGAGACCCAGTACTTC.

DNA for the CDR3: TGTGCCATCAGTGAGGCGGCGGGAGGGCATTACGAGCAGTACTTC. Protein: CAISEAAGGHYEQYF. The chain has TRBV10-3 and TRBJ2-7; 9 bases align to TRBD2. The germline V gene has CDR1 ENHRY and CDR2 SYGVKD. The CDR3 runs to 15 residues. V shed 2 bases, J shed 4 bases, and the junction held 6 bases outside the gene matches.